This T cell receptor beta chain emerged from a study of blood T cells in healthy people across ages. At the level of the study: About one barcoded beta molecule per two T cells was the capture yield of template switching.

For this clonotype: The antigen remains undetermined.

Primed by a sample-barcoded 5' primer and a J-beta primer mix, a second PCR proceeded for about 6 to 11 cycles. TCRdb re-called the 5' RACE reads through MiXCR, storing one row per CDR3 protein. The sample shows approximately 780,000 distinct CDR3 sequences, 25% to 30% of them seen only once. Germline V gene data show CDR1 as SGHDT and CDR2 as YYEEEE. This CDR3 is built from 17 residues. V dropped 0 bases and J dropped 5 bases, with 19 bases sitting between them. Study results and caveats: PBMC samples, being unsorted, prevented any conclusive comparison of naive and antigen-experienced cells.

These data were also reused for a study on T cells of mothers and their children.

Material for sequencing was blood. The chain joins TRBV5-6 to TRBJ2-3; possibly TRBD2 for D (6 bases). The sequence came from a boy aged 5 to 17 in good health. The CDR3 coding sequence is TGTGCCAGCAGCTTGGCCCGCGGGGTTAGCCGAGGAGATACGCAGTATTTT. It is translated as CASSLARGVSRGDTQYF.